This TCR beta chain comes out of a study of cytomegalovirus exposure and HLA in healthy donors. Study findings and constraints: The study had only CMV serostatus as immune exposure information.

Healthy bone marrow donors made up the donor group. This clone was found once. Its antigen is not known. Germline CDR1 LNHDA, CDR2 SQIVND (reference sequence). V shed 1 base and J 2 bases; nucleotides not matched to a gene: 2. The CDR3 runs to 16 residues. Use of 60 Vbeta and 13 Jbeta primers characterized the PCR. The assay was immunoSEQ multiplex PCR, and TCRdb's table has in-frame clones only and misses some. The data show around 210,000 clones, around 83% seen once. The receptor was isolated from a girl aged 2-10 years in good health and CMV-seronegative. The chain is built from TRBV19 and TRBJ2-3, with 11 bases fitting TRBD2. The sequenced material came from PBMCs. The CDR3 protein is CASSIGSGGATDTQYF. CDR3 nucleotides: TGTGCCAGTAGTATAGGTAGCGGGGGGGCCACAGATACGCAGTATTTT.